These 31 T cell receptor beta chains were sequenced from one sample in a study of blood T cell repertoires in COVID-19. Only in-frame clones appear in the TCRdb table, and some are missing; sequencing was by immunoSEQ multiplex PCR. There are roughly 290,000 clones in the sample; approximately 83% occur only once, and 15% to 19% lies in the top ten. The sequenced sample consisted of peripheral blood. Receptor source: a person aged 70 to 85 with COVID-19, enrolled during active disease.

This clone came up a few times. The CDR3 coding sequence is TGTGCCAGCAGCCTACTAATGACAGCCTTGAACACTGAAGCTTTCTTT. Its protein is CASSLLMTALNTEAFF. The chain is built from TRBV14 and TRBJ1-1, with D perhaps matching TRBD1 (5 bases). Between the trimmed V and J ends, which lost 4 bases and 0 bases, there was a span of 15 bases. The CDR3 is 16 residues long. The germline gives CDR1 SGHDN, CDR2 FVKESK.

The chain uses TRBV28 and TRBJ1-6; the D gene is possibly TRBD1 (5 bases). This CDR3 contains 15 residues. The germline CDR1 and CDR2 sequences are MDHEN and SYDVKM. Trimming pared 2 bases from V and 6 bases from J, leaving 11 bases between. CDR3 coding DNA: TGTGCCAGCAGTTTAGCCTACGGGGGTAATTCACCCCTCCACTTT. It encodes CASSLAYGGNSPLHF.

The chain uses TRBV27 and TRBJ2-2; D may be TRBD2 (5 bases). The CDR3 spans 22 residues. Germline CDR1 and CDR2: MNHEY and SMNVEV (reference sequence). Trimming took off 1 base at V and 0 bases at J, with 27 bases between the two ends. CDR3 in DNA: TGTGCCAGCAGTTTATTAGCGTCTCGGGTTTGGGCAGGACCTTCGAACACCGGGGAGCTGTTTTTT. It specifies CASSLLASRVWAGPSNTGELFF.

The genes are TRBV29-1 and TRBJ1-6; 7 bases map to TRBD1. CDR3 length equals 13 residues. Germline V lookup: CDR1 SQVTM, CDR2 ANQGSEA. Trimming took 7 bases from V and 5 from J; bases not matched to a gene: 5. The CDR3 nucleotides are TGCAGCGCACAGACAGGGAATAATTCACCCCTCCACTTT. Its protein is CSAQTGNNSPLHF.

V usage is TRBV5-1 and J usage is TRBJ2-5; 12 positions match TRBD2. This CDR3 has 18 amino acids. The ends lost 3 bases at V and 5 bases at J; junction bases unmatched: 14. Germline V lookup: CDR1 SGHRS, CDR2 YFSETQ. CDR3 bases: TGCGCCAGCAGCTGGAGACAACTAGCGGGAGGAGTTCATGAGACCCAGTACTTC. Translation: CASSWRQLAGGVHETQYF.

The chain couples TRBV12-3 or TRBV12-4 to TRBJ1-6; no reliable D call. Trimming shortened V by 5 bases and J by 7 bases, and 9 bases separated the two germline ends. The CDR3 is 13 amino acids. The CDR3 nucleotides read TGTGCCAGCAGTATAAACAGAAATTCACCCCTCCACTTT. It specifies CASSINRNSPLHF.

This sequence joins TRBV30 and TRBJ1-5, with a weak D call TRBD1 (5 bases). The V end was cut by 2 bases, the J end by 4 bases, with 18 bases between. Germline V gene lookup returns CDR1 GTSNPN and CDR2 SVGIG (reference sequence). This CDR3 has 16 residues. The CDR3 coding sequence is TGTGCCTGGAGTCCTTGGACAAGGGTTAAAAATCAGCCCCAGCATTTT. Translated: CAWSPWTRVKNQPQHF.

The rearrangement joins TRBV2 to TRBJ2-3; a possible D gene is TRBD2 (5 bases). CDR1 SNHLY and CDR2 FYNNEI come from the germline V gene. V shed 3 bases and J shed 3 bases, with 13 bases lying between them. The CDR3 covers 15 residues. The CDR3 coding sequence is TGTGCCAGCAGTGAGTCCAGTGGAGGAACAGATACGCAGTATTTT. The encoded protein is CASSESSGGTDTQYF.

The chain combines TRBV28 with TRBJ2-5; TRBD2 aligns across 13 bases. Germline CDR1 is MDHEN and CDR2 is SYDVKM. CDR3 length: 18 residues. V trimming: 4 bases; J trimming: 2 bases; junction bases outside the gene matches: 10. CDR3 DNA: TGTGCCAGCAGTTCCGGGACTAGCGGGGCCTCGGCTCAAGAGACCCAGTACTTC. Protein sequence: CASSSGTSGASAQETQYF.

This chain links TRBV3-1 (or the pseudogene TRBV3-2) with TRBJ2-4, with a possible D match to TRBD2 (6 bases). Germline lookup yields CDR1 LGHDT and CDR2 YNNKEL (reference sequence). There are 16 residues in the CDR3. Trimming removed 0 bases from V and 2 bases from J, with 11 bases in between. CDR3 in DNA: TGTGCCAGCAGCCAAGATGCGGGGTCAACCAAAAACATTCAGTACTTC. Translation gives CASSQDAGSTKNIQYF.

The chain has TRBV7-9 and TRBJ2-7; D may be TRBD2 (5 bases). The CDR3 has 14 amino acids. CDR1 SEHNR and CDR2 FQNEAQ come from the germline V gene (reference sequence). Between the trimmed V and J ends, which lost 6 bases and 0 bases, there was a span of 12 bases. This CDR3 reads CASRLDGNSYEQYF. DNA of the CDR3: TGTGCCAGCAGACTCGACGGGAACTCCTACGAGCAGTACTTC.

The chain combines TRBV30 with TRBJ2-6; TRBD1 agrees at 8 bases. V lost 1 base, J lost 2 bases, and 7 bases stayed unmatched. The germline V gene has CDR1 GTSNPN and CDR2 SVGIG (reference sequence). This CDR3 comprises 17 residues. CDR3 sequence reads: CAWSGGAGGPGANVLTF. In nucleotides, the CDR3 is TGTGCCTGGAGTGGTGGGGCAGGGGGCCCTGGGGCCAACGTCCTGACTTTC.

This chain links TRBV18 with TRBJ1-1; D gene uncertain. Trimming left V 1 base short and J 3 bases short, with 6 bases between. The CDR3 totals 13 residues. The germline V gene has CDR1 KGHSH and CDR2 LQKENI. The CDR3 bases are TGTGCCAGCTCACCACTCCGGGACACTGAAGCTTTCTTT. Translating gives CASSPLRDTEAFF.

The chain couples TRBV6-5 to TRBJ1-6; TRBD1 aligns across 8 bases. V trimming: 9 bases; J trimming: 7 bases; junction bases outside the gene matches: 5. Germline V CDR1 and CDR2: MNHEY, SVGAGI. The length of the CDR3 is 13 residues. CDR3 loop: CASSRQGNSPLHF. The CDR3 region has the DNA TGTGCCAGTAGTAGACAGGGGAATTCACCCCTCCACTTT.

The chain uses TRBV10-3 and TRBJ2-1; 10 bases line up with TRBD2. V was clipped by 6 bases and J by 5 bases; unmatched bases: 7. CDR1 and CDR2 (germline): ENHRY, SYGVKD. There are 15 residues in the CDR3. The CDR3 DNA is TGTGCCATCAGGAAAACCGGGACTAGCGACAATGAGCAGTTCTTC. Protein: CAIRKTGTSDNEQFF.

The rearrangement joins TRBV9 to TRBJ2-7; a possible D gene is TRBD2 (6 bases). CDR1 is SGDLS, CDR2 YYNGEE, per germline. V was shortened by 4 bases and J by 9 bases, with 20 bases between the two germline ends. The CDR3 contains 14 residues. The CDR3 sequence: CASSPGGVLRGQYF. The CDR3 nucleotides are TGTGCCAGCAGCCCCGGGGGTGTTTTACGAGGGCAGTACTTC. Together with reference TRBV9 and TRBJ2-7, the CDR3 gives the full variable domain: DSGVTQTPKHLITATGQRVTLRCSPRSGDLSVYWYQQSLDQGLQFLIQYYNGEERAKGNILERFSAQQFPDLHSELNLSSLELGDSALYFCASSPGGVLRGQYFGPGTRLTVT.

The chain is built from TRBV5-1 and TRBJ2-5, with 9 bases identical to TRBD2. Germline CDR1 and CDR2: SGHRS and YFSETQ. With V trimmed by 7 bases and J by 1 base, 5 bases remained unmatched. The CDR3 covers 14 residues. CDR3 sequence (DNA): TGCGCCAGCCTGCCGGGACTAGCCCAAGAGACCCAGTACTTC. It specifies CASLPGLAQETQYF.

Concerning this clone itself: Different DNA sequences within this sample yield the same CDR3. The chain uses TRBV4-3 and TRBJ2-7, with a weak D call TRBD1 (6 bases). The CDR3 spans 13 residues. Deletions cut 1 base from V and 3 bases from J, with 7 bases between. Germline V CDR1 and CDR2: LGHNA, YSLEER. The CDR3 is CASSQVGGYEQYF. The CDR3 DNA follows: TGCGCCAGCAGCCAAGTAGGGGGCTACGAGCAGTACTTC.

This chain connects TRBV6-5 to TRBJ1-4; no clear D gene. The CDR3 is made up of 13 amino acids. With 2 bases removed from V and 6 bases from J, the gap between germline ends came to 7 bases. The germline V gene encodes CDR1 MNHEY and CDR2 SVGAGI. CDR3 nucleotides: TGTGCCAGCAGTTACAGGCGGTATGAAAAACTGTTTTTT. This gives the protein CASSYRRYEKLFF.

V is TRBV29-1 and J is TRBJ1-4; D gene unclear. V lost 6 bases, J lost 7 bases, and 15 bases lay in between. Germline lookup yields CDR1 SQVTM and CDR2 ANQGSEA. CDR3 size: 13 residues. The CDR3 is CSVDPGRGEKLFF. The CDR3, as DNA: TGCAGCGTCGACCCGGGGAGAGGTGAAAAACTGTTTTTT.

This clone occurred once. The rearrangement joins TRBV14 to TRBJ2-2; no clear D. The CDR3 has 13 amino acids. With 1 base removed from V and 4 bases from J, the gap between germline ends came to 4 bases. CDR1 and CDR2 from the germline V gene are SGHDN and FVKESK. CDR3 protein: CASSQVVTGELFF. In nucleotides, the CDR3 is TGTGCCAGCAGCCAAGTAGTCACCGGGGAGCTGTTTTTT.

In DNA form, the CDR3 reads TGTGCCAGCAGCGTGCCGGGACTATCATACAATGAGCAGTTCTTC. It translates to CASSVPGLSYNEQFF. The chain joins TRBV11-2 to TRBJ2-1; 7 bases are shared with TRBD2. CDR1 and CDR2 from the germline V gene are SGHAT and FQNNGV. With V trimmed by 5 bases and J by 4 bases, 8 bases remained unmatched. The CDR3 is 15 amino acids.

This chain joins TRBV5-1 and TRBJ2-3, with TRBD1 matching over 7 bases. Germline V gene data show CDR1 as SGHRS and CDR2 as YFSETQ. This CDR3 contains 15 residues. V gave up 5 bases and J gave up 1 base; unmatched junction bases: 7. The CDR3 reads CASREQGIGTDTQYF. Written as DNA, the CDR3 is TGCGCCAGCAGAGAACAGGGGATAGGCACAGATACGCAGTATTTT.

The rearrangement links TRBV5-8 to TRBJ2-3; D is unclear. Trimming cost V 2 bases and J 11 bases, with 9 bases left between them. Germline V gene sequence: CDR1 SGHTS, CDR2 YDEGEE. The CDR3 has 11 residues. The CDR3 loop is CASSFEILQYF. In DNA, the CDR3 is TGTGCCAGCAGCTTTGAAATACTGCAGTATTTT.

The CDR3 is CASSRPQGPTYEQYF. DNA of the CDR3: TGTGCCAGCAGTCGCCCCCAGGGCCCTACTTACGAGCAGTACTTC. This rearrangement joins TRBV5-6 to TRBJ2-7; TRBD1 is a possible D gene (5 bases). V dropped 5 bases and J dropped 4 bases, with 19 bases sitting between them. CDR1 and CDR2 from the germline V gene are SGHDT and YYEEEE. The CDR3 contains 15 residues. Complete variable domain (other parts from reference TRBV5-6 and TRBJ2-7): DAGVTQSPTHLIKTRGQQVTLRCSPKSGHDTVSWYQQALGQGPQFIFQYYEEEERQRGNFPDRFSGHQFPNYSSELNVNALLLGDSALYLCASSRPQGPTYEQYFGPGTRLTVT.

The rearrangement links TRBV29-1 to TRBJ1-1; the D gene is possibly TRBD1 (6 bases). CDR3 length equals 13 residues. The ends were cut back, 5 bases at V and 6 bases at J, with 16 bases in the middle. Germline values: CDR1 SQVTM, CDR2 ANQGSEA. CDR3 in DNA: TGCAGCGTTTCCGGGACATTACCCGCTGAAGCTTTCTTT. Its translation: CSVSGTLPAEAFF.

This chain uses TRBV28 with TRBJ1-5; 9 nucleotides match TRBD1. V dropped 6 bases and J dropped 6; count of bases not matched to a gene: 6. Per germline, CDR1 MDHEN and CDR2 SYDVKM. The CDR3 loop spans 14 amino acids. CDR3 residues: CASRKGQGRQPQHF. CDR3 coding DNA: TGTGCCAGCAGGAAGGGACAGGGACGTCAGCCCCAGCATTTT.

The chain carries TRBV13 and TRBJ2-5; D uncertain. CDR3 length equals 13 residues. Per the germline V gene, CDR1 is PRHDT and CDR2 is FYEKMQ (reference sequence). Trimming shortened V by 2 bases and J by 5 bases, and 9 bases separated the two germline ends. The CDR3 DNA sequence: TGTGCCAGCAGCTTAACAGCATGGGAGACCCAGTACTTC. Translated, it gives CASSLTAWETQYF.

The CDR3 loop reads CASSQHASSYNEQFF. The CDR3 DNA follows: TGCGCCAGCAGCCAACACGCGTCCTCCTACAATGAGCAGTTCTTC. The rearrangement uses TRBV4-1 and TRBJ2-1; D is undetermined. Germline assignment: CDR1 MGHRA and CDR2 YSYEKL. Trimming removed 2 bases at V and 0 bases at J, with 8 bases between. The CDR3 runs to 15 residues.

The gene calls are TRBV19 and TRBJ2-3; tentatively, D is TRBD1 (5 bases). V lost 6 bases to trimming and J lost 3 bases, with 10 bases between them. The CDR3 contains 13 residues. Germline CDR1 and CDR2: LNHDA and SQIVND (reference sequence). For the CDR3, the DNA is TGTGCCAGTAGCTGGGGCCGGACAGATACGCAGTATTTT. The encoded protein is CASSWGRTDTQYF.

V usage is TRBV30 and J usage is TRBJ2-7; 7 nucleotides agree with TRBD2. V shed 0 bases, J shed 0 bases, and the junction held 8 bases outside the gene matches. The CDR3 runs to 16 residues. Germline CDR1 GTSNPN, CDR2 SVGIG (reference sequence). The CDR3 DNA reads as TGTGCCTGGAGTGTACGTGCACTAGCGAGCTCCTACGAGCAGTACTTC. Amino acids: CAWSVRALASSYEQYF.